Sequencing of this T cell receptor (beta chain) was carried out in a study of shared clonotypes between healthy human individuals. The study's findings and limits: Non-shared clonotypes had lower generation probabilities than clonotypes shared by all four sorted-subset donors.

The table came from immunoSEQ multiplex PCR; TCRdb's copy has only in-frame clones and leaves some out. This sample has millions of clones, with approximately 93% found just once. Comment on this clone: No antigen is known for it.

Sample: naive CD4+ T cells from PBMCs. Subset given: CD45RA+ positively selected. This receptor was identified in a man aged 18 to 30 in good health. Some clones in this sample may be carry-over from other donors' samples.

The CDR3 reads CASSGRGPPMDTQYF. The CDR3 bases are TGTGCCAGCAGTGGCAGGGGCCCGCCTATGGATACGCAGTATTTT. V usage is TRBV6-5 and J usage is TRBJ2-3; weak D call: TRBD1 (6 bases). Germline CDR1 and CDR2: MNHEY and SVGAGI. V lost 5 bases and J 6 bases, leaving 18 bases between the germline ends. The CDR3 is 15 amino acids.